This T cell receptor beta chain was identified in a study of CD8 T cells in ankylosing spondylitis. Study outcomes and limitations: Disease-linked clones reportedly concentrated significantly in matched ankylosing spondylitis synovial fluid.

V was clipped by 4 bases and J by 0 bases, with 7 bases between them. Germline CDR1 and CDR2: DFQATT and SNEGSKA (reference sequence). This CDR3 spans 13 amino acids. In its sample, this clonotype was seen many times. Its antigen is undetermined. MiXCR, applied by TCRdb to the 5' RACE reads, yields one record per CDR3 protein. The table includes 80,000 to 100,000 distinct CDR3 sequences, roughly 8.3% detected once. The chain employs TRBV20-1 and TRBJ2-1, with D maybe TRBD1 (5 bases). This TCR derives from a male donor with ankylosing spondylitis or in good health (not recorded which). Sample: blood, either unsorted or a sorted T cell fraction (not recorded which). The DNA for the CDR3 is TGCAGTGCTAAGCAGGGCTCCTACAATGAGCAGTTCTTC. Translating it yields CSAKQGSYNEQFF.